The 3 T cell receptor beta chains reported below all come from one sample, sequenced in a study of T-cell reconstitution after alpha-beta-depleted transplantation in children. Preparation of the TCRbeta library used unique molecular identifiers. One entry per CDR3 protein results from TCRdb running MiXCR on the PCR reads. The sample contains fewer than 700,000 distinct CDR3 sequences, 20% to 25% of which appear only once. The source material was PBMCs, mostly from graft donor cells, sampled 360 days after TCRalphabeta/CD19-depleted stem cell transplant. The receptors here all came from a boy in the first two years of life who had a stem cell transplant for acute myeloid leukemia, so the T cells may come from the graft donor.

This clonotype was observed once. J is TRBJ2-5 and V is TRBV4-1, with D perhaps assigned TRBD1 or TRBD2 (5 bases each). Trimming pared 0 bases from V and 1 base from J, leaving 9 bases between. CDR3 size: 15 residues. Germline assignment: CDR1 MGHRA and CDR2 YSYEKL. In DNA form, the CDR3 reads TGCGCCAGCAGCCAAGAGGGACGGTTCCAAGAGACCCAGTACTTC. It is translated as CASSQEGRFQETQYF.

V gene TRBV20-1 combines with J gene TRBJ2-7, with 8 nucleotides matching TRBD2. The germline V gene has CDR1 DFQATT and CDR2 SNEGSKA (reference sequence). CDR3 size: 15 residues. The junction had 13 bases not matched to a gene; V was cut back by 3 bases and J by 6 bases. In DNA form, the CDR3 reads TGCAGTGCTAGGGACGGGGGGGCCGGTGCTCTCGAGCAGTACGTC. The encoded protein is CSARDGGAGALEQYV.

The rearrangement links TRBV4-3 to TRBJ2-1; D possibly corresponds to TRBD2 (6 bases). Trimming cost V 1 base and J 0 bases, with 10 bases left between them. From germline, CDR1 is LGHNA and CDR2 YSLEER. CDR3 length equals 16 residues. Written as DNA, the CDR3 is TGCGCCAGCAGCCAAGGACTAGGTAGCTCCTACAATGAGCAGTTCTTC. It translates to CASSQGLGSSYNEQFF.